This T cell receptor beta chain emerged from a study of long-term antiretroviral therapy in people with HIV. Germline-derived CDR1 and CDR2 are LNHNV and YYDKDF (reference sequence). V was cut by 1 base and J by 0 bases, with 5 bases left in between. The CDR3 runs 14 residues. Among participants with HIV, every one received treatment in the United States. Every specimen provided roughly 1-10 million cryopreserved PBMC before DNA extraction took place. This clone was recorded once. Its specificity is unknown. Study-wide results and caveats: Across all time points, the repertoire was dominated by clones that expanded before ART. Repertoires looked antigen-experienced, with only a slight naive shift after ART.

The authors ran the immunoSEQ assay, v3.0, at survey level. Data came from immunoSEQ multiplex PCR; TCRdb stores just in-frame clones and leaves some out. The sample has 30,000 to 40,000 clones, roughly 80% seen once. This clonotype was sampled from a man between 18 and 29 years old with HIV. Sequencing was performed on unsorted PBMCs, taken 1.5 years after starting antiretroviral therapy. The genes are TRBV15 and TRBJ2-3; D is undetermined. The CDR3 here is CATSRVPSTDTQYF. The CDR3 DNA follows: TGTGCCACCAGCAGAGTACCTAGCACAGATACGCAGTATTTT.